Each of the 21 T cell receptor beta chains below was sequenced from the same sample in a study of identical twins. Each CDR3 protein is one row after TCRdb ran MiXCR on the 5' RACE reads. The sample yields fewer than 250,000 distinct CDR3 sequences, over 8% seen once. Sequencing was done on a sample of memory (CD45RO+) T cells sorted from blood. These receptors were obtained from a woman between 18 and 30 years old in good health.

The CDR3 reads CASSLMTTQGETQYF. CDR3 DNA: TGTGCCAGCAGCCTAATGACCACTCAGGGGGAGACCCAGTACTTC. V is TRBV9 and J is TRBJ2-5, with D possibly TRBD1 on 6 matching bases. The CDR3 length is 15 residues. The germline CDR1 and CDR2 sequences are SGDLS and YYNGEE. Trimming cost V 4 bases and J 5 bases, with 18 bases left between them.

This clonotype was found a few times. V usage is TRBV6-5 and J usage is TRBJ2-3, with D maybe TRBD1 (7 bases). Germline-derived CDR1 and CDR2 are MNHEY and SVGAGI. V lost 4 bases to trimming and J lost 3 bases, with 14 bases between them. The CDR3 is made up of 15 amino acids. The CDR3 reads CASSLMAGGTDTQYF. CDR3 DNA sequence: TGTGCCAGCAGTTTAATGGCAGGGGGGACAGATACGCAGTATTTT.

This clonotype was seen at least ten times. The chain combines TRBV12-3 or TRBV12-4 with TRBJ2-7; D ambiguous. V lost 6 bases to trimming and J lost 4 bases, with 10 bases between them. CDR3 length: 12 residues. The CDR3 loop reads CASSQHGYEQYF. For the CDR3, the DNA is TGTGCCAGCAGCCAGCATGGATACGAGCAGTACTTC.

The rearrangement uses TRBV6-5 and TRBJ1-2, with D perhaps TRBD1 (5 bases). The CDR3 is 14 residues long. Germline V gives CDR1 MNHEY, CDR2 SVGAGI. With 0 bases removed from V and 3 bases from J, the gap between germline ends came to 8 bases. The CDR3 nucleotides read TGTGCCAGCAGTTACTCTAGGGGTTACTATGGCTACACCTTC. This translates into CASSYSRGYYGYTF.

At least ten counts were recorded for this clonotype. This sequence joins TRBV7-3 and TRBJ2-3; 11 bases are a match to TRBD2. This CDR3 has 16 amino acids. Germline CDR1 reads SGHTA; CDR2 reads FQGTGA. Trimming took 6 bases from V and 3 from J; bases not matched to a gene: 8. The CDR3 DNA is TGTGCCAGCAGGCGAGGCACTAGCGGGGGTACAGATACGCAGTATTTT. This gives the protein CASRRGTSGGTDTQYF. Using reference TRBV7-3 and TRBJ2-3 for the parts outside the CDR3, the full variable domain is GAGVSQTPSNKVTEKGKYVELRCDPISGHTALYWYRQSLGQGPEFLIYFQGTGAADDSGLPNDRFFAVRPEGSVSTLKIQRTERGDSAVYLCASRRGTSGGTDTQYFGPGTRLTVL.

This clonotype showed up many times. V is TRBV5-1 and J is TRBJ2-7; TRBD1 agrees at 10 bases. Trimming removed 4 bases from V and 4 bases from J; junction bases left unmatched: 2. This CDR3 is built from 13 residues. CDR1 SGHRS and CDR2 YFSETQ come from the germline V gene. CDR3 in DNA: TGCGCCAGCAGCGCGGGACAGGGGTACGAGCAGTACTTC. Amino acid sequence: CASSAGQGYEQYF.

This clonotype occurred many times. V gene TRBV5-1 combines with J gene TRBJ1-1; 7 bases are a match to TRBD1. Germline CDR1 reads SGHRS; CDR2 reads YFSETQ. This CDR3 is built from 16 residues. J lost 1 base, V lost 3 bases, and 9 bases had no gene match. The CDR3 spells CASSSTPWDRNTEAFF. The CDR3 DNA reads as TGCGCCAGCAGCTCCACACCCTGGGACAGGAACACTGAAGCTTTCTTT.

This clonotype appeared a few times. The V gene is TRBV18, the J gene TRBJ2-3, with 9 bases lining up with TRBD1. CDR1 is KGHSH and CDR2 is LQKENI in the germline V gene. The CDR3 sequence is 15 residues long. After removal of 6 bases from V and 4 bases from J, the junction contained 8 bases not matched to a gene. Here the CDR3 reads CASSPGRQGADTQYF. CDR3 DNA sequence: TGTGCCAGCTCCCCGGGGAGACAGGGGGCAGATACGCAGTATTTT.

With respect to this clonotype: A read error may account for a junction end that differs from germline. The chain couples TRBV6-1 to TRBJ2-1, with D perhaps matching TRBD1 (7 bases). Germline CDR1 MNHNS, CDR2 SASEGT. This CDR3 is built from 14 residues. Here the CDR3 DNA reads TGTGCCAGCAGTCAGGGGGGACCCTACAATGTGCAGTTCTTC. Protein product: CASSQGGPYNVQFF.

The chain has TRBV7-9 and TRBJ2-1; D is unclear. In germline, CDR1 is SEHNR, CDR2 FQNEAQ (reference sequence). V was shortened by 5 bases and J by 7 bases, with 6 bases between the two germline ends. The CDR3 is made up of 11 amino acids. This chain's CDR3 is CASSQLNEQFF. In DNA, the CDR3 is TGTGCCAGCAGCCAACTAAATGAGCAGTTCTTC.

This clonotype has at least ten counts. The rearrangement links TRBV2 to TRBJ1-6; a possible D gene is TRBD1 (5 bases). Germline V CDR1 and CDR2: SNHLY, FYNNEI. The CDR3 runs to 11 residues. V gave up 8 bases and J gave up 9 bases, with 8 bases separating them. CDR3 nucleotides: TGTGCCAGCGGGGGGTCTTCACCCCTCCACTTT. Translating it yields CASGGSSPLHF.

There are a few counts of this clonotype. DNA of the CDR3: TGCGCCAGCAGCCAAGATAATAACGGGAGAGCGACCGGGGAGCTGTTTTTT. It codes for CASSQDNNGRATGELFF. The chain recombines TRBV4-3 with TRBJ2-2; possible D gene TRBD2, 6 bases. The V and J ends lost 0 bases and 5 bases respectively, with 16 bases between them. The CDR3 sequence is 17 residues long. Per germline, CDR1 LGHNA and CDR2 YSLEER.

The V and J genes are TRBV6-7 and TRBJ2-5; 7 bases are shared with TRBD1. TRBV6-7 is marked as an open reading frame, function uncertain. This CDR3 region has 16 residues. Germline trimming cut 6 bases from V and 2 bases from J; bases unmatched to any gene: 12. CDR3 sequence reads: CASSPHLDREQETQYF. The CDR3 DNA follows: TGTGCCAGCAGCCCACACCTCGACAGGGAGCAAGAGACCCAGTACTTC.

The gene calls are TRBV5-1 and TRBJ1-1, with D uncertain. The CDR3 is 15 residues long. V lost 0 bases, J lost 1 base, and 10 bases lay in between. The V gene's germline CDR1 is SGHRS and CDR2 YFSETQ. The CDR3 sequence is CASSLEGGGNTEAFF. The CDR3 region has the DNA TGCGCCAGCAGCTTGGAGGGTGGTGGGAACACTGAAGCTTTCTTT.

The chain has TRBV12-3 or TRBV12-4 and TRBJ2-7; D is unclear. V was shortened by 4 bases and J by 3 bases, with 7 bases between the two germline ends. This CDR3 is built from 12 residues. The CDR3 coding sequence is TGTGCCAGCAGTTACCGGAACTACGAGCAGTACTTC. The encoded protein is CASSYRNYEQYF.

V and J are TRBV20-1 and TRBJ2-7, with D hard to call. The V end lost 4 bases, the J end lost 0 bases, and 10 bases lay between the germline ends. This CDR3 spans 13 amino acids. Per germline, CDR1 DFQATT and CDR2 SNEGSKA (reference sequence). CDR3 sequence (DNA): TGCAGTGCTATAAAAAACCCCTCCTACGAGCAGTACTTC. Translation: CSAIKNPSYEQYF.

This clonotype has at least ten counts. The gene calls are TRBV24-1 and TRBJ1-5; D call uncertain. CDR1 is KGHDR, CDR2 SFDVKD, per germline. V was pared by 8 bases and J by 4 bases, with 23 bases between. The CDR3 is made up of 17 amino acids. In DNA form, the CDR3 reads TGTGCCACCATAAGCATGGGGAATGAGATCGCAAATCAGCCCCAGCATTTT. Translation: CATISMGNEIANQPQHF.

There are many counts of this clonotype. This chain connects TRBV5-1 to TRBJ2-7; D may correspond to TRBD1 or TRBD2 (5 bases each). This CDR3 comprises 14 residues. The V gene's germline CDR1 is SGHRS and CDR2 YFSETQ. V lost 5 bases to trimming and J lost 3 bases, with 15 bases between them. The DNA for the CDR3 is TGCGCCAGCAGAGTGGGGACGGCTGACTACGAGCAGTACTTC. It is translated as CASRVGTADYEQYF.

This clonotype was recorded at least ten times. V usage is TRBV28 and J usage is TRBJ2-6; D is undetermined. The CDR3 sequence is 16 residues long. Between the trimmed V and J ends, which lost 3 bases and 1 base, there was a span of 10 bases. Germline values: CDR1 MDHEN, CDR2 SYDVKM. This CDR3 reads CASSFGSVSGANVLTF. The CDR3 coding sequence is TGTGCCAGCAGTTTTGGTTCTGTATCTGGGGCCAACGTCCTGACTTTC.

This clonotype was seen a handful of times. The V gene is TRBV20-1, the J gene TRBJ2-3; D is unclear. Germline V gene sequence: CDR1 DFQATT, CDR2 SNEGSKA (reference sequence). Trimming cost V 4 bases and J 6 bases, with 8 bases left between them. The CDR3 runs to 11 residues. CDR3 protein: CSANWQDTQYF. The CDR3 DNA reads TGCAGTGCTAACTGGCAGGATACGCAGTATTTT.

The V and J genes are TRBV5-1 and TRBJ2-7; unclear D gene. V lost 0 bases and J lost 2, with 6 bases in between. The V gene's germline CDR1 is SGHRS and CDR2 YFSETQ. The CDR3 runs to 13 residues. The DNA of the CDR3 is TGCGCCAGCAGCTTGGCAACACCCTACGAGCAGTACTTC. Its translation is CASSLATPYEQYF.